Presented here are 20 T cell receptor beta chains from one specimen sequenced in a study of blood T cell repertoires in COVID-19. Repertoires were generated with immunoSEQ multiplex PCR, while TCRdb's copy carries only in-frame clones and drops some. The repertoire holds under 200,000 clones, with 80% to 90% as singletons. Sequencing was carried out using peripheral blood. The origin of the receptors is a woman between 65 and 79 years old who had recovered from COVID-19.

The chain joins TRBV6-5 to TRBJ2-1; 10 positions match TRBD1. The V segment lost 5 bases and the J segment 10 bases; nucleotides outside the gene matches: 2. Germline V CDR1 and CDR2: MNHEY, SVGAGI. The CDR3 consists of 12 residues. CDR3: CASSRQGAEQFF. CDR3 nucleotides: TGTGCCAGCAGTCGACAGGGGGCAGAGCAGTTCTTC.

The rearrangement links TRBV3-1 (or the pseudogene TRBV3-2) to TRBJ1-2, with 7 nucleotides matching TRBD1. The CDR3 loop spans 14 amino acids. Germline CDR1 reads LGHDT; CDR2 reads YNNKEL (reference sequence). J was trimmed by 4 bases and V by 2 bases; bases with no gene match: 4. The CDR3 DNA is TGTGCCAGCAGCCAAATCCAGGGGGGCTATGGCTACACCTTC. It is translated as CASSQIQGGYGYTF.

For this clone: One end of the junction does not line up with germline, which may come from a read error. The chain joins TRBV2 to TRBJ2-6, with TRBD2 as a possible D gene (6 bases). This CDR3 is built from 19 residues. Germline loops: CDR1 SNHLY, CDR2 FYNNEI. CDR3 coding DNA: TGTGCCAGCAGTGAAGCGCGGGACCATAGCACCTCTGGAGCCAACGTCCTGACTTTC. This sequence encodes CASSEARDHSTSGANVLTF.

The V call is TRBV5-4, the J call TRBJ1-1; 12 bases are a match to TRBD1. Trimming removed 3 bases from V and 5 bases from J; junction bases left unmatched: 5. Germline V gene data show CDR1 as SGHNT and CDR2 as YYREEE (reference sequence). The CDR3 consists of 15 residues. CDR3 sequence (DNA): TGTGCCAGCAGCTCGGGACAGGGGGCGAGAACTGAAGCTTTCTTT. It specifies CASSSGQGARTEAFF.

The rearrangement joins TRBV21-1 to TRBJ1-3; TRBD1 is taken as the D call from the table, unchecked against the DNA. TRBV21-1 is a documented pseudogene. This CDR3 is 15 amino acids long. The CDR3, as DNA: TGTGCCAGCAGCTTAACAGGGCTCTCTGGAAACACCATATATTTT. Protein: CASSLTGLSGNTIYF.

CDR3 sequence: CASSVSQGWSYEQYF. CDR3 bases: TGTGCCAGCAGCGTATCACAGGGTTGGTCCTACGAGCAGTACTTC. J is TRBJ2-7 and V is TRBV5-5; a weak D match, TRBD1 (6 bases). The CDR3 extends over 15 amino acids. Germline CDR1 is SGHKS and CDR2 is YYEKEE (reference sequence). V was cut by 4 bases and J by 1 base, with 15 bases left in between.

The V and J genes are TRBV14 and TRBJ1-2; 9 nucleotides agree with TRBD1. CDR3 length equals 17 residues. Germline V gene lookup returns CDR1 SGHDN and CDR2 FVKESK. Trimming at V came to 7 bases and at J to 4 bases, leaving 16 bases not matched to a gene. In nucleotides, the CDR3 is TGTGCCAGCACCGAGCGGGGGACAGGGCCATTTTCCTATGGCTACACCTTC. Translating gives CASTERGTGPFSYGYTF.

The V and J genes are TRBV5-8 and TRBJ2-5; 16 bases are a match to TRBD2. The length of the CDR3 is 18 residues. Looked up from germline, CDR1 is SGHTS and CDR2 is YDEGEE. The junction had 11 bases not matched to a gene; V was cut back by 4 bases and J by 5 bases. The CDR3 sequence: CASSLTGTSGGARETQYF. For the CDR3, the DNA is TGTGCCAGCAGCCTCACCGGGACTAGCGGGGGGGCCCGGGAGACCCAGTACTTC. The entire variable domain, with the rest obtained from reference TRBV5-8 and TRBJ2-5, is as follows: EAGVTQSPTHLIKTRGQQATLRCSPISGHTSVYWYQQALGLGLQFLLWYDEGEERNRGNFPPRFSGRQFPNYSSELNVNALELEDSALYLCASSLTGTSGGARETQYFGPGTRLLVL.

This chain connects TRBV5-1 to TRBJ2-3, with D tentatively TRBD1 (6 bases). CDR3 length: 13 amino acids. The ends were cut back, 4 bases at V and 6 bases at J, with 12 bases in the middle. Germline V gene lookup returns CDR1 SGHRS and CDR2 YFSETQ. CDR3 sequence (DNA): TGCGCCAGCAGCACCCAGGGGTCCGATACGCAGTATTTT. Amino acids: CASSTQGSDTQYF.

The chain recombines TRBV5-1 with TRBJ2-1, with 7 nucleotides matching TRBD2. The germline V gene has CDR1 SGHRS and CDR2 YFSETQ. V lost 0 bases to trimming and J lost 8 bases; unmatched junction nucleotides: 11. The CDR3 sequence is 16 residues long. CDR3 nucleotides: TGCGCCAGCAGCTTGGTTTCGAGCGGGAATGTCGATGAGCAGTTCTTC. Encoded protein: CASSLVSSGNVDEQFF.

The chain combines TRBV12-3 or TRBV12-4 with TRBJ2-3, with unresolved D. There are 12 residues in the CDR3. V lost 7 bases, J lost 6 bases, and 11 bases lay in between. The CDR3 region is CASTLRWDTQYF. The CDR3 bases are TGTGCCAGCACCCTCAGGTGGGATACGCAGTATTTT.

This chain uses TRBV5-6 with TRBJ2-5; 8 bases are shared with TRBD1. V dropped 6 bases and J dropped 5; count of bases not matched to a gene: 9. The CDR3 contains 14 residues. Germline V CDR1 and CDR2: SGHDT, YYEEEE. The CDR3 reads CASTPRQGWETQYF. The CDR3 nucleotides are TGTGCCAGCACCCCCCGACAGGGGTGGGAGACCCAGTACTTC.

The chain carries TRBV28 and TRBJ1-1; TRBD1 aligns across 11 bases. CDR1 is MDHEN, CDR2 SYDVKM, per germline. This CDR3 contains 17 residues. V was clipped by 4 bases and J by 4 bases; unmatched bases: 11. CDR3 in amino acids: CASSSSPGTGGGTEAFF. The CDR3 DNA is TGTGCCAGCAGTTCCTCTCCCGGGACAGGGGGAGGCACTGAAGCTTTCTTT. The full variable domain, rest sourced from reference TRBV28 and TRBJ1-1, is DVKVTQSSRYLVKRTGEKVFLECVQDMDHENMFWYRQDPGLGLRLIYFSYDVKMKEKGDIPEGYSVSREKKERFSLILESASTNQTSMYLCASSSSPGTGGGTEAFFGQGTRLTVV.

This chain joins TRBV3-1 (or the pseudogene TRBV3-2) and TRBJ2-2, with a tentative D call TRBD2 (5 bases). CDR1 is LGHDT, CDR2 YNNKEL, per germline (reference sequence). Trimming cost V 3 bases and J 4 bases, with 12 bases left between them. CDR3 size: 15 residues. The chain's CDR3 is CASSHGSIGTGELFF. The CDR3 DNA is TGTGCCAGCAGCCATGGGAGTATTGGCACCGGGGAGCTGTTTTTT.

The chain has TRBV6-5 and TRBJ1-2; 9 bases are shared with TRBD1. Per germline, CDR1 MNHEY and CDR2 SVGAGI. CDR3 length equals 13 residues. Trimming at V came to 6 bases and at J to 5 bases, leaving 4 bases not matched to a gene. The CDR3 protein is CASSRDRAYGYTF. The CDR3 bases are TGTGCCAGCAGCCGGGACAGGGCGTATGGCTACACCTTC.

The chain uses TRBV7-2 and TRBJ1-2; the match to TRBD1 covers 7 bases. V shed 5 bases, J shed 6 bases, and the junction held 3 bases outside the gene matches. The CDR3 extends over 12 amino acids. The germline gives CDR1 SGHTA, CDR2 FQGNSA. The CDR3 loop reads CASSLGTDGYTF. As DNA, the CDR3 is TGTGCCAGCAGCCTTGGGACAGATGGCTACACCTTC.

The rearrangement uses TRBV5-1 and TRBJ2-2; 7 nucleotides match TRBD1. The CDR3 contains 14 residues. Trimming at V came to 4 bases and at J to 2 bases, leaving 2 bases not matched to a gene. Germline V lookup: CDR1 SGHRS, CDR2 YFSETQ. Here the CDR3 reads CASSGTANTGELFF. The CDR3 DNA reads TGCGCCAGCAGCGGGACAGCCAACACCGGGGAGCTGTTTTTT. The full variable domain, completed using reference TRBV5-1 and TRBJ2-2, is KAGVTQTPRYLIKTRGQQVTLSCSPISGHRSVSWYQQTPGQGLQFLFEYFSETQRNKGNFPGRFSGRQFSNSRSEMNVSTLELGDSALYLCASSGTANTGELFFGEGSRLTVL.

The chain joins TRBV3-1 (or the pseudogene TRBV3-2) to TRBJ2-1; no firm D call. From germline, CDR1 is LGHDT and CDR2 YNNKEL (reference sequence). Deletions cut 0 bases from V and 11 bases from J, with 8 bases between. There are 12 residues in the CDR3. The CDR3 spells CASSQESRQQFF. The CDR3 coding sequence is TGTGCCAGCAGCCAAGAGTCTAGACAGCAGTTCTTC.

The chain has TRBV7-6 and TRBJ2-1, with 8 bases fitting TRBD2. The germline V gene encodes CDR1 SGHVS and CDR2 FNYEAQ. The junction had 9 bases not matched to a gene; V was cut back by 1 base and J by 10 bases. The CDR3 loop spans 15 amino acids. CDR3: CASSLGSGASGEQFF. The CDR3 DNA reads TGTGCCAGCAGCTTAGGCTCGGGGGCTAGCGGGGAGCAGTTCTTC.

The rearrangement joins TRBV19 to TRBJ1-2; possibly TRBD1 for D (5 bases). The CDR3 spans 13 residues. Per the germline V gene, CDR1 is LNHDA and CDR2 is SQIVND (reference sequence). V lost 9 bases and J lost 4, with 15 bases in between. CDR3 coding DNA: TGTGCCAGCCATACCGGGGGAGTCTATGGCTACACCTTC. Translated, it gives CASHTGGVYGYTF.